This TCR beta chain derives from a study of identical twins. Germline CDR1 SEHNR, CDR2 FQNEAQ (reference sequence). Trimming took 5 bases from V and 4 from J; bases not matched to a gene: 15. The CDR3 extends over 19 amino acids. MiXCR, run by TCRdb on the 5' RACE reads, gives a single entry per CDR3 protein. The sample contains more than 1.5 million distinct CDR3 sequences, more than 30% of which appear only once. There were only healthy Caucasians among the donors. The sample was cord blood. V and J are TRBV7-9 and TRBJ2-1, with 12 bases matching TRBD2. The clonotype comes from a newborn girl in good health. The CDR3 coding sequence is TGTGCCAGCAGCCTTCTCACAAGGACTAGCGGGAATGATTACAATGAGCAGTTCTTC. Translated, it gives CASSLLTRTSGNDYNEQFF.